This T cell receptor beta chain was sequenced for a study of blood T cells in healthy people across ages. CDR3 size: 15 residues. V was clipped by 0 bases and J by 1 base, with 6 bases between them. Looked up from germline, CDR1 is LGHNA and CDR2 is YNFKEQ. Primed by a sample-barcoded 5' primer and a J-beta primer mix, a second PCR proceeded for roughly 7 to 12 cycles. Researchers report that each sample yielded at least 2.5 million CDR3-containing paired-end reads. TCRdb processed the 5' RACE reads anew with MiXCR; each CDR3 protein has one entry. Of hundreds of thousands of distinct CDR3 sequences detected, around 38% appear once; the ten largest clones hold about 30%.

The chain is built from TRBV4-2 and TRBJ2-2; D remains unclear. The TCR comes from a man older than 75 in good health. Material for sequencing was blood. The CDR3 DNA is TGTGCCAGCAGCCAAGATGGTGAGAACACCGGGGAGCTGTTTTTT. It translates to CASSQDGENTGELFF.